This paragraph reports one TCR beta chain. No cognate antigen has been identified for it. Per-base qualities were not stored, and no clone one base away is much larger. This sample was taken from a study of response to subunit inactivated influenza vaccine (dated by TCRdb to between 2017 and 2018). Broadly, across the study: Deep quantitative profiling of the T cell receptor repertoire was used in the study to follow responses to a trivalent subunit inactivated influenza vaccine.

Receptor libraries were prepared by RT-PCR. Data came from an Illumina HiSeq 2500. TCRdb reran the public reads through fastp at Q25 and MiXCR, keeping productive beta chains. Every distinct CDR3 protein forms one entry, paired with its most common genes and DNA. The sample table lists under 500,000 distinct CDR3 sequences, 11% of them with a count of one. The top ten clones comprise approximately 12% of the sample. On the study overall, not on this receptor specifically: According to the authors, only a limited number of new T cells may be recruited by each seasonal influenza vaccination.

What the time point label conveys for this sample: 40 to 45 days after influenza vaccine administration. From V the trimming removes 2 bases and from J it removes 7 bases, while the gene matches leave 2 bases of the junction unaccounted for. According to the germline V gene, CDR1 reads SGHRS and CDR2 reads YFSETQ. The CDR3, from cysteine to phenylalanine, totals 14 residues. Solely the CDR3 DNA is kept, with 42 bases framed from the first base. The rearranged chain carries TRBV5-1 and TRBJ2-4, with 11 middle bases fitting TRBD1. This receptor was identified in a middle-aged man who received an inactivated influenza vaccine. Donor details come from another sample of the same person, matched by shared clones. The source material was PBMCs from blood, sampled about 40 days after vaccination. The CDR3 in this case is CASSLGQGANIQYF. In nucleotides, the sequence is TGCGCCAGCAGCTTAGGACAGGGGGCGAACATTCAGTACTTC.